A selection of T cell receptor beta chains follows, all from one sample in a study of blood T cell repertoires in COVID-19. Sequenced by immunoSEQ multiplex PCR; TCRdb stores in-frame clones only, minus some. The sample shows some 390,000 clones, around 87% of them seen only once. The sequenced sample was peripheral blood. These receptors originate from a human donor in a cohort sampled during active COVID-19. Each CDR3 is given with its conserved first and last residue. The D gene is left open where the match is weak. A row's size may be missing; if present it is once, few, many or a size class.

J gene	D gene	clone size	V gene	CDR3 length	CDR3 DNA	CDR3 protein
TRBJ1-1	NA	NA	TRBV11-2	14	TGTGCCAGCAGCTTATTTAGCATGAACACTGAAGCTTTCTTT	CASSLFSMNTEAFF
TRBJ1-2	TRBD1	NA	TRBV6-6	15	TGTGCCAGCAGTTACTCTCCGGACAGGGGTGTAGGCTACACCTTC	CASSYSPDRGVGYTF
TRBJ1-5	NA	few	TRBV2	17	TGTGCCAGCAGCCTATACCTCGGACCGGGAGGCAATCAGCCCCAGCATTTT	CASSLYLGPGGNQPQHF
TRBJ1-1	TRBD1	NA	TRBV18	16	TGTGCCAGCTCACCACTACCTGGGACAGGGGGCACTGAAGCTTTCTTT	CASSPLPGTGGTEAFF
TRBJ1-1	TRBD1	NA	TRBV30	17	TGTGCCTGGAGTGTAGGCAGGGGGAGTAGGACGGACACTGAAGCTTTCTTT	CAWSVGRGSRTDTEAFF
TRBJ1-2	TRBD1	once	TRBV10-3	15	TGTGCCATCACTGCCGGGACAGGGTCCCTAAGGGGCTACACCTTC	CAITAGTGSLRGYTF
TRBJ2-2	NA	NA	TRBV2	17	TGTGCCAGCAGTGAAGCGGGCCTGGGTGCGAACACCGGGGAGCTGTTTTTT	CASSEAGLGANTGELFF
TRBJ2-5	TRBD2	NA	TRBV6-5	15	TGTGCCAGCCCCAGACTAGCGGGGGTACAAGAGACCCAGTACTTC	CASPRLAGVQETQYF
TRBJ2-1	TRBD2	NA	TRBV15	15	TGTGCCACCAGCATGGCTAGCGGGATATACAATGAGCAGTTCTTC	CATSMASGIYNEQFF
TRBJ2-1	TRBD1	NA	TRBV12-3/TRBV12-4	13	TGTGCCAGCAGCCGACAGGGGGTAAATGAGCAGTTCTTC	CASSRQGVNEQFF
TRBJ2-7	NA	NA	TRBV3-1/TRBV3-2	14	TGTGCCAGCAGCCCTACGGGTTTAGGGGACGAGCAGTACTTC	CASSPTGLGDEQYF
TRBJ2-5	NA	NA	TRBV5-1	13	TGCGCCAGCAGCAAGGAGGGTAGGGAGACCCAGTACTTC	CASSKEGRETQYF
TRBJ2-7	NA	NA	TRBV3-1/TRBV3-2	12	TGTGCCAGCAGCCTCCAAACTTACGAGCAGTACTTC	CASSLQTYEQYF
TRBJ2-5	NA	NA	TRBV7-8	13	TGTGCCAGCAGCTTCGTCCAGGGAGAGACCCAGTACTTC	CASSFVQGETQYF
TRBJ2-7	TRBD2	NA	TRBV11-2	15	TGTGCCAGCAGCTCCCCAGCGGGAGGTTACTACGAGCAGTACTTC	CASSSPAGGYYEQYF
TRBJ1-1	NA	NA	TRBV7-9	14	TGTGCCAGCTTGGGGCAGGGTGGTGGCACTGAAGCTTTCTTT	CASLGQGGGTEAFF
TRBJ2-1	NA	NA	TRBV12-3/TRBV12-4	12	TGTGCCAGCAGCCCGGGCGGGCGGGAGCAGTTCTTC	CASSPGGREQFF
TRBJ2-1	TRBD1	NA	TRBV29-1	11	TGCAGCGCCAAGACAGGGAACGAGCAGTTCTTC	CSAKTGNEQFF
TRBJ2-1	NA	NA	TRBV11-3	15	TGTGCCAGCAGCTTGCGGGGGCCAAGGGAAAATGAGCAGTTCTTC	CASSLRGPRENEQFF
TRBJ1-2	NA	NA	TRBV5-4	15	TGTGCCAGCAGCTTGGACAGGGTTGGCGGCTATGGCTACACCTTC	CASSLDRVGGYGYTF
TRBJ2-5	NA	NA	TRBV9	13	TGTGCCAGCAGCGTCCGGGGGGCGGAGACCCAGTACTTC	CASSVRGAETQYF
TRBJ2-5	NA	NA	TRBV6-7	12	TGTGCCAGCAGGGGAGGAAAAGAGACCCAGTACTTC	CASRGGKETQYF
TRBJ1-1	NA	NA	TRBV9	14	TGTGCCAGCAGCGTAGGCGGGGGGGGCGATGAAGCTTTCTTT	CASSVGGGGDEAFF
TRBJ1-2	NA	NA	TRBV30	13	TGTGCCTGGAGTACAGGAGATAACTATGGCTACACCTTC	CAWSTGDNYGYTF
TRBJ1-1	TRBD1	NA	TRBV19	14	TGTGCCAGTAGGCGGGACAGGTCCGGCACTGAAGCTTTCTTT	CASRRDRSGTEAFF
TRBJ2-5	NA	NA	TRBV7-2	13	TGTGCCAGCAGCCCGCCGTACGCGGAGACCCAGTACTTC	CASSPPYAETQYF
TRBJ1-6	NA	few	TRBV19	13	TGTGCCAGTAGTATTGGGGGGAATTCACCCCTCCACTTT	CASSIGGNSPLHF
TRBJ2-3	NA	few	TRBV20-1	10	TGCAGTGCTTACACAGATACGCAGTATTTT	CSAYTDTQYF
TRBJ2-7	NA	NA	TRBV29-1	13	TGCAGCGTAGCCAAGACAGATCCCTACGAGCAGTACTTC	CSVAKTDPYEQYF
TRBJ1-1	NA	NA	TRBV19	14	TGTGCCAGTAGCTCCGCCCGACAGCGGGATGAAGCTTTCTTT	CASSSARQRDEAFF
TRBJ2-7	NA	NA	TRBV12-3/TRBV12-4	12	TGTGCCAGCAGTTTAATGCTCCTAGGGCAGTACTTC	CASSLMLLGQYF